The 10 T cell receptor beta chains below were found in one sample sequenced in a study of PD-1 blockade in classical Hodgkin lymphoma. Noted time point: cycle 4 day 1 (C4D1), after 6 weeks of nivolumab. Relapse after autologous stem cell transplantation occurred in every patient, and brentuximab vedotin exposure varied. Measured with immunoSEQ multiplex PCR; TCRdb has only the in-frame clones, and not every one. The sample includes more than 20,000 clones, around 84% of them seen just once. This material consisted of peripheral blood mononuclear cells (PBMCs), taken before the fourth cycle of nivolumab. The receptor source for this set is a human donor with classical Hodgkin lymphoma.

As to this clone: The sample has other DNA sequences that encode this CDR3 too. The V and J genes are TRBV6-9 and TRBJ2-7; TRBD2 matches 7 bases. V gave up 3 bases and J gave up 1 base; unmatched junction bases: 6. CDR3 size: 15 residues. Germline-derived CDR1 and CDR2 are MNHGY and SVAAGI. The CDR3 spells CASSYSGTNSYEQYF. Written as DNA, the CDR3 is TGTGCCAGCAGTTACTCCGGGACTAATTCCTACGAGCAGTACTTC.

This clone appeared a single time. The chain couples TRBV4-3 to TRBJ2-7, with D tentatively TRBD1 (6 bases). Looked up from germline, CDR1 is LGHNA and CDR2 is YSLEER. V lost 4 bases and J lost 2, with 15 bases in between. The CDR3 has 15 amino acids. This CDR3 reads CASSPNPGAAYEQYF. The CDR3 region has the DNA TGCGCCAGCAGCCCGAACCCAGGGGCTGCCTACGAGCAGTACTTC.

The genes are TRBV7-9 and TRBJ1-1, with a possible D match to TRBD1 (6 bases). Germline V gene lookup returns CDR1 SEHNR and CDR2 FQNEAQ (reference sequence). This CDR3 region has 15 residues. Trimming removed 4 bases at V and 4 bases at J, with 16 bases between. CDR3 nucleotides: TGTGCCAGCAGCTCTGGGGGGGCTAGGCGCACTGAAGCTTTCTTT. It encodes CASSSGGARRTEAFF.

This sequence joins TRBV18 and TRBJ2-2; 9 bases agree with TRBD2. This CDR3 contains 16 residues. Per the germline V gene, CDR1 is KGHSH and CDR2 is LQKENI. V was pared by 3 bases and J by 2 bases, with 4 bases of the junction left unmatched. CDR3: CASSPVAGENTGELFF. The CDR3 DNA reads as TGTGCCAGCTCACCGGTAGCGGGAGAAAACACCGGGGAGCTGTTTTTT.

The chain is built from TRBV19 and TRBJ1-1; no clear D. The V end was cut by 2 bases, the J end by 2 bases, with 9 bases between. The CDR3 is 14 amino acids. CDR1 is LNHDA and CDR2 is SQIVND in the germline V gene (reference sequence). Here the CDR3 DNA reads TGTGCCAGTAGTATATCCGGCAGCAACACTGAAGCTTTCTTT. Encoded protein: CASSISGSNTEAFF.

V and J are TRBV28 and TRBJ1-4; 9 nucleotides match TRBD1. CDR1 MDHEN and CDR2 SYDVKM come from the germline V gene. The CDR3 spans 18 residues. With 5 bases clipped from V and 3 bases from J, the junction kept 13 bases outside the gene matches. DNA of the CDR3: TGTGCCAGCAGTCCGGCCGGGACAGGGAGGGGAGCTAATGAAAAACTGTTTTTT. Translation gives CASSPAGTGRGANEKLFF.

The J gene is TRBJ2-5, the V gene TRBV9; 7 positions match TRBD2. The CDR3 is 16 residues long. Germline V gene data show CDR1 as SGDLS and CDR2 as YYNGEE. The J segment lost 2 bases and the V segment lost 2 bases, leaving 9 bases of the junction unmatched. CDR3 region: CASSVSGRGLQETQYF. For the CDR3, the DNA is TGTGCCAGCAGCGTTAGCGGGCGGGGGTTACAAGAGACCCAGTACTTC.

This sequence joins TRBV7-8 and TRBJ1-2; weak D call: TRBD1 (5 bases). The CDR3 has 14 amino acids. CDR1 and CDR2 from the germline V gene are SGHVS and FQNEAQ. The ends were cut back, 3 bases at V and 3 bases at J, with 11 bases in the middle. The CDR3 DNA sequence: TGTGCCAGCAGCTTCAGGGTACTGGACTATGGCTACACCTTC. Its translation is CASSFRVLDYGYTF.

CDR3 sequence: CASSQDGYEQFF. Written as DNA, the CDR3 is TGCGCCAGCAGCCAAGATGGGTATGAGCAGTTCTTC. The chain has TRBV4-3 and TRBJ2-1; D gene ambiguous. From germline, CDR1 is LGHNA and CDR2 YSLEER. The CDR3 length is 12 residues. V lost 0 bases and J 8 bases, leaving 5 bases between the germline ends.

J is TRBJ2-7 and V is TRBV7-2; 9 bases align to TRBD1. The CDR3 contains 14 residues. The germline gives CDR1 SGHTA, CDR2 FQGNSA. Unmatched junction bases numbered 4, after V lost 3 bases and J lost 4 bases. The CDR3 coding sequence is TGTGCCAGCAGCTTGACAGGGGGGAGATACGAGCAGTACTTC. Amino acid sequence: CASSLTGGRYEQYF.